What follows are 3 T cell receptor beta chains derived from one specimen sequenced in a study of blood T cell repertoires in COVID-19. Method: immunoSEQ multiplex PCR; TCRdb's copy keeps in-frame clones and lacks some. The profile shows roughly 250,000 clones, roughly 86% of them singletons. Sequenced input: peripheral blood. Receptors were obtained from a middle-aged man who had recovered from COVID-19.

The CDR3 bases are TGTGCCAGCAGCTTAGTCACGGCAGCCCAGAGGGAGACCCAGTACTTC. Translation: CASSLVTAAQRETQYF. The chain links TRBV7-9 to TRBJ2-5; no reliable D call. The CDR3 sequence is 16 residues long. V was clipped by 1 base and J by 5 bases, with 17 bases between them. Germline V gene data show CDR1 as SEHNR and CDR2 as FQNEAQ (reference sequence).

A remark on this clone: Other DNA sequences from this sample encode an identical CDR3 as well. This CDR3 reads CASSSRVNSPLHF. The CDR3 DNA reads TGTGCCAGCTCGAGCAGGGTAAATTCACCCCTCCACTTT. The chain joins TRBV6-5 to TRBJ1-6, with D perhaps matching TRBD1 (5 bases). The CDR3 totals 13 residues. Germline CDR1 is MNHEY and CDR2 is SVGAGI. Trimming left V 8 bases short and J 7 bases short, with 12 bases between.

This clone appeared a single time. This sequence joins TRBV12-3 or TRBV12-4 and TRBJ1-1; D is uncertain. The CDR3 has 13 amino acids. Between the trimmed V and J ends, which lost 6 bases and 1 base, there was a span of 9 bases. CDR3 residues: CASSPTPNTEAFF. The CDR3 nucleotides read TGTGCCAGCAGCCCCACACCGAACACTGAAGCTTTCTTT.